The T cell receptor (beta chain) described here comes from a study of blood T cell repertoires in COVID-19. Original processing notes: Amplification of reference gene primers provided the estimated nucleated cell counts. Data came from immunoSEQ multiplex PCR; TCRdb stores just in-frame clones and leaves some out. V, J and clone size were drawn from that table, and D and trimming were deduced from the DNA. This table holds 150,000 to 200,000 clones, 70% to 85% found once. The CDR3 has 12 residues. Trimming took 4 bases from V and 3 from J, leaving 7 bases between them. CDR1 and CDR2 from the germline V gene are SGHTS and YDEGEE.

Sequencing was carried out using peripheral blood. V and J are TRBV5-8 and TRBJ1-1; D ambiguous. The sequence was obtained from an elderly woman with acute or convalescent COVID-19. The CDR3 loop is CASSLGDTEAFF. DNA for the CDR3: TGTGCCAGCAGCCTCGGGGACACTGAAGCTTTCTTT.